This T cell receptor beta chain was recorded in a study of blood T cell repertoires in COVID-19. For the study at large: Material from acute and convalescent COVID-19 was sourced from the United States, Italy and Spain. From T cells, B-cell-depleted T cells, or PBMCs came the material, which was cDNA or gDNA.

Methods used by the authors: For nucleated cells, counts were estimated from reference gene primer amplification. The protocol was immunoSEQ multiplex PCR, while the TCRdb copy is restricted to in-frame clones and leaves out a portion. That table gives V, J and clone size, and the DNA gave D and trimming. The sample includes 70,000 or so clones, around 87% of them seen just once. The CDR3 extends over 17 amino acids. CDR1 is LNHDA, CDR2 SQIVND, per germline (reference sequence). The trim removed 3 bases at V and 2 bases at J, leaving 9 bases unmatched. This sequence was found in a woman under 30 with acute or convalescent COVID-19. This rearrangement joins TRBV19 to TRBJ1-4, with 7 bases matching TRBD1. The sequencing input was peripheral blood. The CDR3 sequence: CASSMKGAESTNEKLFF. CDR3 in DNA: TGTGCCAGTAGTATGAAGGGGGCCGAATCTACTAATGAAAAACTGTTTTTT.